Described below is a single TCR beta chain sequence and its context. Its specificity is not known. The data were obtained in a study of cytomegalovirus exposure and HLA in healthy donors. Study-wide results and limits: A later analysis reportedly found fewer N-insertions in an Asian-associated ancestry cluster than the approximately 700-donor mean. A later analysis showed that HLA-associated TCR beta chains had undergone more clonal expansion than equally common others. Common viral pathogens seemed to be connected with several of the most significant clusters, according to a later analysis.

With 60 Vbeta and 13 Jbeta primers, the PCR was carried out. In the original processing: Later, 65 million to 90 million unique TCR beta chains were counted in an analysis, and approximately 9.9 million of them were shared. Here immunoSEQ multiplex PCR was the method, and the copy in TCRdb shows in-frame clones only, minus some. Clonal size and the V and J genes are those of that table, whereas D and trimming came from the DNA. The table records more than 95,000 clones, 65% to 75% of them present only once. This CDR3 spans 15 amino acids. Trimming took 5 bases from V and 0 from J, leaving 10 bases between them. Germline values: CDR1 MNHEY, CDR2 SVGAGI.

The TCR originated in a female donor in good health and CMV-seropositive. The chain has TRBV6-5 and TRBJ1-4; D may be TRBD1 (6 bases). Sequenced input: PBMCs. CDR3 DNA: TGTGCCAGCAGTCGACAGGTGGCAACTAATGAAAAACTGTTTTTT. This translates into CASSRQVATNEKLFF.